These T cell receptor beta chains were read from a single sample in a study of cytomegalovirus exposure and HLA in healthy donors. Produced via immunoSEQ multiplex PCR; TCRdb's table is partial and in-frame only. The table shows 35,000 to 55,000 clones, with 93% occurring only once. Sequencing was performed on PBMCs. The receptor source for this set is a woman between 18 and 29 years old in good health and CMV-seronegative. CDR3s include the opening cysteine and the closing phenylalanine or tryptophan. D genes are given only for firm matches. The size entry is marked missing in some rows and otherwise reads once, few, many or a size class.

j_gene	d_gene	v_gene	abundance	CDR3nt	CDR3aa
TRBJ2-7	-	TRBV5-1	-	TGCGCCAGCAGCTTGGAGGGAGATACCTACGAGCAGTACTTC	CASSLEGDTYEQYF
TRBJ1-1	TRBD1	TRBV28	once	TGTGCCAGTAAATATCAACAGGGGGCGTCTGGTGAAGCTTTCTTT	CASKYQQGASGEAFF
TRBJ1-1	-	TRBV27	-	TGTGCCAGCAGTTTATCCTCAGCGGGGGCTTGGACTGAAGCTTTCTTT	CASSLSSAGAWTEAFF
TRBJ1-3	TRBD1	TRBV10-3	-	TGTGCCACCGGGACAGGGGGACACTCTGGAAACACCATATATTTT	CATGTGGHSGNTIYF
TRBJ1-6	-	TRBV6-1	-	TGTGCCAGCAGTGAGTTGACGGGATTTCAAATGGGTTCACCCCTCCACTTT	CASSELTGFQMGSPLHF
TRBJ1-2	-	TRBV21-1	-	TGTGCCAGCAGCAAAACGAAGGTGGGGGGAACGAGAGGCTACACCTTC	CASSKTKVGGTRGYTF
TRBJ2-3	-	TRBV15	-	TGTGCCACTACAGACAGGACTAGCACAGATACGCAGTATTTT	CATTDRTSTDTQYF
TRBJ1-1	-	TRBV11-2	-	TGTGCCAGCAGCCCTCGCGGGTCAGCCATGAACACTGAAGCTTTCTTT	CASSPRGSAMNTEAFF
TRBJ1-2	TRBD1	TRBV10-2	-	TGCGCCAGCAGCAGGACAGGATGGGATGGCTACACCTTC	CASSRTGWDGYTF
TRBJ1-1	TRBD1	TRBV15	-	TGTGCCACCAGCCGCAACCAGGGGGGATACACTGAAGCTTTCTTT	CATSRNQGGYTEAFF
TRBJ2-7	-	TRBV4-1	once	TGCGCCAGCAGCCAAAGCCAACAGAGGGCCTACGAGCAGTACTTC	CASSQSQQRAYEQYF
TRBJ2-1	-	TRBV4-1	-	TGCGCCAGCAGCCAAGCTAAGGGGCGCGGAAATGAGCAGTTCTTC	CASSQAKGRGNEQFF
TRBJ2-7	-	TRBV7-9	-	TGTGCCAGCAGCTTAGCGCGTTCCGGGGACTCCTACGAGCAGTACTTC	CASSLARSGDSYEQYF
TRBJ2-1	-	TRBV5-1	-	TGCGCCAGCAGCTTGCGGCGGGCCAGCTCCTACAATGAGCAGTTCTTC	CASSLRRASSYNEQFF
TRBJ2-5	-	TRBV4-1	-	TGCGCCAGCAGCCAAGTTTTAGGAGGCGGAGGAGAGACCCAGTACTTC	CASSQVLGGGGETQYF
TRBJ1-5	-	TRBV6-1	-	TGTGCCAGCAGTGAAGTCGGAGGGTATCAGCCCCAGCATTTT	CASSEVGGYQPQHF
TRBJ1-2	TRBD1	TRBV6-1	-	TGTGCCAGCACTGCTACCGACAGGGCTCATGGCTACACCTTC	CASTATDRAHGYTF
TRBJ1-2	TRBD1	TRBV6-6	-	TGTGCCAGCAGTGGGACAGGGGCTGGTGGCTACACCTTC	CASSGTGAGGYTF
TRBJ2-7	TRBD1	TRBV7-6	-	TGTGCCAGCAGCTCGGACAGGAAGGGCTACGAGCAGTACTTC	CASSSDRKGYEQYF
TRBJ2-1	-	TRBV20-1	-	TGCAGTGGACTCTCTTGGGATGAGCAGTTCTTC	CSGLSWDEQFF
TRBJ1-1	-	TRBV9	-	TGTGCCAGCAACACAGGTGTAAGAGACACTGAAGCTTTCTTT	CASNTGVRDTEAFF
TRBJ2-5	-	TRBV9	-	TGTGCCAGCAGCGTCGAAGGAGGGACCCAGTACTTC	CASSVEGGTQYF
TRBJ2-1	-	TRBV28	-	TGTGCCAGCAGGCGCCTTGGCTCCTACAATGAGCAGTTCTTC	CASRRLGSYNEQFF
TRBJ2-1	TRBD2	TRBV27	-	TGTGCCAGCAGTTTTGAGGTAGCGGGAGAATCCTACAATGAGCAGTTCTTC	CASSFEVAGESYNEQFF
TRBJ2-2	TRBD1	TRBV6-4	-	TGTGCCAGCAGTGACCAGGGGGACACCGGGGAGCTGTTTTTT	CASSDQGDTGELFF
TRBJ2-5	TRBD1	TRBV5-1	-	TGCGCCAGCAGCCTAGCGGACAGGGGGTGGCAAGAGACCCAGTACTTC	CASSLADRGWQETQYF
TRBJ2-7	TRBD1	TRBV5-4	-	TGTGCCAGCAGCTTGGAACAGGGGGCCTACGAGCAGTACTTC	CASSLEQGAYEQYF
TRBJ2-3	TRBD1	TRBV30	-	TGTGCCTGGAGTGTACAGGGGCTGCTCACAGATACGCAGTATTTT	CAWSVQGLLTDTQYF
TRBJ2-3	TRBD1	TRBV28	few	TGTGCCAGCAGGGGGACAGGGTGGGATACGCAGTATTTT	CASRGTGWDTQYF
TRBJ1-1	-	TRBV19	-	TGTGCCAGTAGTATAAACAGAAAGAACACTGAAGCTTTCTTT	CASSINRKNTEAFF
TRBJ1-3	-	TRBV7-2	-	TGTGCCAGCAGCTCATTTCTGGGGGGTGCTGGAAACACCATATATTTT	CASSSFLGGAGNTIYF
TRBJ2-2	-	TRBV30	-	TGTGCCTGGAGAAGGAGGGACTTAAACACCGGGGAGCTGTTTTTT	CAWRRRDLNTGELFF
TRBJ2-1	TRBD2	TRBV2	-	TGTGCCAGCAGTGCCCTAGCGGGAGGTCGTAATGAGCAGTTCTTC	CASSALAGGRNEQFF
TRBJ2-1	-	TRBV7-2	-	TGTGCCAGCAGCTTAGGGACAGTATACAATGAGCAGTTCTTC	CASSLGTVYNEQFF
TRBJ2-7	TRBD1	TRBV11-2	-	TGTGCCAGCAGCAACCCTCAGGGGGCCTGGTACGAGCAGTACTTC	CASSNPQGAWYEQYF
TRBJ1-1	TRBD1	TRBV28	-	TGTGCCAGCAGTTTACCGGGACAGGAGATGAACACTGAAGCTTTCTTT	CASSLPGQEMNTEAFF
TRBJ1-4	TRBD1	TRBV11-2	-	TGTGCCAGCAGCGACAGGGGACCGTCTAATGAAAAACTGTTTTTT	CASSDRGPSNEKLFF
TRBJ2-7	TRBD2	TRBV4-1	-	TGCGCCAGCAGCCAGCGGGAGGGGTCCTACGAGCAGTACTTC	CASSQREGSYEQYF
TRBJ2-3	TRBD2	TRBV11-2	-	TGTGCCAGCAGCTTTCCTAGCGGGAGGGTGTTTAGCACAGATACGCAGTATTTT	CASSFPSGRVFSTDTQYF
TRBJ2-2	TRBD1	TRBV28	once	TGTGCCAGCGCAACCTTAGGGACAGGGAACACCGGGGAGCTGTTTTTT	CASATLGTGNTGELFF
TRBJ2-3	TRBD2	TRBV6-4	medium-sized	TGTGCCAGCAGTGACGGAGCGGGAGGCACAGATACGCAGTATTTT	CASSDGAGGTDTQYF
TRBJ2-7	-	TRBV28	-	TGTGCCAGCAGTTTTCGGGGCGAGCAGTACTTC	CASSFRGEQYF
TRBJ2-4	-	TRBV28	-	TGTGCCAGCACCCCGGGACTAGCAGGGGGCATGGCCAAAAACATTCAGTACTTC	CASTPGLAGGMAKNIQYF
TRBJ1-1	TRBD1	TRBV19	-	TGTGCCAGTAGAGAAAGGACAGGGCTTGGACCTGAAGCTTTCTTT	CASRERTGLGPEAFF
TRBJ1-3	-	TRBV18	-	TGTGCCAGCTCACCACTGTCCGGGGAATCCGGAAACACCATATATTTT	CASSPLSGESGNTIYF
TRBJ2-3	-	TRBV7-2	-	TGTGCCAGCAGCAAATGGGTTAGCGACCTTGTGCTCGGCGCAGATACGCAGTATTTT	CASSKWVSDLVLGADTQYF
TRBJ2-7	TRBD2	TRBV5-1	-	TGCGCCAGCAGCCAGCGGGGGGCCTACGAGCAGTACTTC	CASSQRGAYEQYF